This record concerns one T cell receptor beta chain sequence. This clonotype was detected a few times. No antigen is known for it. The record has no base qualities; no much larger clone is one base away. Sequencing was performed on an Illumina NovaSeq 6000. Synthesis of TCR cDNA relied on 5'RACE template switching, a step that introduced a universal primer site along with unique molecular identifiers. cDNA synthesis was primed from both the TCR alpha and TCR beta constant segments. Library amplification involved two PCR steps, and the second step added sample barcodes and sequencing adapters. Sequencing of libraries was done on Illumina HiSeq 2500 (2x100 bp) or NovaSeq (2x150 bp). From the authors' description of their analysis: Demultiplexing of reads and collapsing into UMI consensus sequences were performed with MIGEC, and V(D)J alignment was carried out with MiXCR. Clonotypes responding to the vaccine were identified with edgeR on replicate PBMC samples, with the criteria of FDR below 0.01 and a log2 fold change above 5 up to day 15. CD4 or CD8 identity was assigned to each bulk clonotype according to whether the clonotype was present at higher abundance in the sequenced CD4 repertoire or the sequenced CD8 repertoire. In-frame beta chains were kept once TCRdb had trimmed the public reads at Q25 with fastp and called clones with MiXCR. CDR3 protein duplicates are merged, each entry listing the most common genes and DNA. These V and J calls originate from TCRdb's pipeline instead of the authors' own analysis. In all, the sample holds hundreds of thousands of distinct CDR3 sequences, and 3.6% of those were seen once. Roughly a quarter of the sample goes to the ten largest clones.

These data come from a study of T cells after yellow fever vaccination (dated by TCRdb to between 2018 and 2020). About the full investigation: The SMART-Seq v4 Ultra Low Input RNA kit was used to prepare libraries from fractions with low cell numbers. Bulk TCR alpha and beta repertoires were sequenced longitudinally to track T-cell clones before and after primary and booster YFV17D yellow fever vaccination. Two healthy male donors, one aged 18 to 30 and one aged 30 to 40 years, were included in the cohort. Blood was drawn at multiple timepoints before and after primary and secondary immunization, with bulk PBMC replicates and cell subsets isolated.

Relative to germline, V is 2 bases shorter and J is 5 bases shorter, with 22 bases between their ends. From the germline V gene, CDR1 is MNHNS and CDR2 is SASEGT. The CDR3 runs 18 residues from the cysteine to the phenylalanine. Of the read, only the CDR3 DNA is kept; its 54 bases are in frame from base 1. Read against the paper, the sample's treatment or condition label means: live attenuated yellow fever vaccine strain. At each blood-draw timepoint, two biological replicates of bulk PBMCs were obtained. PBMCs were isolated from peripheral blood using a standard Ficoll-Paque protocol. TriZol was used to extract RNA from bulk PBMCs, CD4 and CD8 fractions, and dextramer-positive and dextramer-negative fractions. General findings and caveats noted by the study authors: FACS-sorted repertoires could contain abundant contaminating clonotypes from the bulk population, so computational filtering was required. A small share of clonotypes occurred in both CD4 and CD8 compartments, likely arising from convergent recombination. Because only a couple of donors were included in the study, the extent to which the findings can be generalized is limited. Most clones expanded after primary vaccination (almost 98% of CD4 and about 85% of CD8) were re-detected after the booster, suggesting that broad memory maintenance occurred. Compared with the primary T-cell response, the secondary T-cell response was weaker but faster, peaking on day 5 rather than day 15.

This receptor was obtained from a man between 18 and 35 years old who received the YFV17D yellow fever vaccine. The sample in question was PBMCs, obtained on the day of the yellow fever booster vaccination. The receptor chain draws on TRBV6-1 and TRBJ2-1; the D gene identity is not certain. The CDR3 region: CASSETTDGQAPDNEQFF. The DNA sequence is TGTGCCAGCAGTGAAACGACCGATGGGCAGGCGCCCGACAATGAGCAGTTCTTC.